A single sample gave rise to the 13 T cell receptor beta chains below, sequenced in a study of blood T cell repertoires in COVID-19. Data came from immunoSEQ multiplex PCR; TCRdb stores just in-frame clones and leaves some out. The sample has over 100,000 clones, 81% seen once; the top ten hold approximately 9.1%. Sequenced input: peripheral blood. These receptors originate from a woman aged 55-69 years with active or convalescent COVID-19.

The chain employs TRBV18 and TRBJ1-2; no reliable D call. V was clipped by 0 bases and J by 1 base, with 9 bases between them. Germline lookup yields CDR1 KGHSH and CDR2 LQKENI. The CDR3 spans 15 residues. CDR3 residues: CASSPPNSINYGYTF. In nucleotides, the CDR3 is TGTGCCAGCTCACCACCTAACAGCATTAACTATGGCTACACCTTC.

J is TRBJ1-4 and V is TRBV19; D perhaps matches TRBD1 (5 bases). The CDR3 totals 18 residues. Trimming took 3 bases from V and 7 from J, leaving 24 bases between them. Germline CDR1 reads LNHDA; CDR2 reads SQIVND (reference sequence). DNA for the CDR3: TGTGCCAGTAGTATTCGGATGGAGCAGGGCCTACTGGTTGAAAAACTGTTTTTT. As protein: CASSIRMEQGLLVEKLFF.

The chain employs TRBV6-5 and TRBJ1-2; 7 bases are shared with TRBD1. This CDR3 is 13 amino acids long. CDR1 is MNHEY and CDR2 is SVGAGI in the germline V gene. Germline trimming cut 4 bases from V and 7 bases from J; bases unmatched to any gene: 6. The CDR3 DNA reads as TGTGCCAGCAGTTCCGACAGGGCTCGTGGCTACACCTTC. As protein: CASSSDRARGYTF.

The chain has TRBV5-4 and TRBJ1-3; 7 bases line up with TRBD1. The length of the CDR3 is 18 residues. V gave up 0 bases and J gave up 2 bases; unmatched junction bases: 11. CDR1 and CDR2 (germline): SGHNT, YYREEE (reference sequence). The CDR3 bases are TGTGCCAGCAGCTTGGGGCGGGCGACAGGGAGCGCTGGAAACACCATATATTTT. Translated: CASSLGRATGSAGNTIYF.

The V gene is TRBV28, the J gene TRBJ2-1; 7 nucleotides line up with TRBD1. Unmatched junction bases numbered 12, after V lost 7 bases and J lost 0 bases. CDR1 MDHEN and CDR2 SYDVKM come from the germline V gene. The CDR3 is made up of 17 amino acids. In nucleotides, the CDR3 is TGTGCCAGCAAAAGGCCGGGACAGATGAGCTCCTACAATGAGCAGTTCTTC. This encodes CASKRPGQMSSYNEQFF.

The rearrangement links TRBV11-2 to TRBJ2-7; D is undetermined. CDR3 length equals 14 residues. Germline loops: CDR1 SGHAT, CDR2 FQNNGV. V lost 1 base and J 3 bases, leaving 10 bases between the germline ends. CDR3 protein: CASSLGAGVYEQYF. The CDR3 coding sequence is TGTGCCAGCAGCTTAGGGGCAGGCGTCTACGAGCAGTACTTC.

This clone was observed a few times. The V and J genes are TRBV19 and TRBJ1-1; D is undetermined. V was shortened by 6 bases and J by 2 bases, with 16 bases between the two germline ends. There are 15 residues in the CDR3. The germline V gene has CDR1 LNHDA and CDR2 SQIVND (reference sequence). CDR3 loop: CASRRKTPSNTEAFF. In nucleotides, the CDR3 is TGTGCCAGTAGGCGTAAAACTCCGTCAAACACTGAAGCTTTCTTT.

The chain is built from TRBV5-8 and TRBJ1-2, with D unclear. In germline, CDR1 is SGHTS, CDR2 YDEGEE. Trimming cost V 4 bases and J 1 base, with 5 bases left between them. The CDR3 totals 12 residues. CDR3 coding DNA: TGTGCCAGCAGCCCCCTTAACTATGGCTACACCTTC. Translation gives CASSPLNYGYTF.

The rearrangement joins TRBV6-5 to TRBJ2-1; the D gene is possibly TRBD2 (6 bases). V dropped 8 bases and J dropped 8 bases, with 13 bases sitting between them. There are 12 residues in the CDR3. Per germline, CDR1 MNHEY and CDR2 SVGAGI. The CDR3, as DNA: TGTGCCAGCGGGCAGGGAGGACATGAGCAGTTCTTC. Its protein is CASGQGGHEQFF.

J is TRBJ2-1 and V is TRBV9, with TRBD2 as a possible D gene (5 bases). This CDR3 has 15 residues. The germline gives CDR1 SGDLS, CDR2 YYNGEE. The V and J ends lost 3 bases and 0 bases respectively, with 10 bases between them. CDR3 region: CASSASGSSYNEQFF. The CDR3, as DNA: TGTGCCAGCAGCGCCAGCGGCTCCTCCTACAATGAGCAGTTCTTC.

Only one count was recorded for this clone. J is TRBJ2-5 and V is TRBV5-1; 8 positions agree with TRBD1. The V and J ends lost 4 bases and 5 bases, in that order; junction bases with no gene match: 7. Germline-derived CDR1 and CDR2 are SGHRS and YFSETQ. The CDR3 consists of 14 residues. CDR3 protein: CASSRDRLGETQYF. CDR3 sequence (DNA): TGCGCCAGCAGCCGGGACAGGCTGGGGGAGACCCAGTACTTC.

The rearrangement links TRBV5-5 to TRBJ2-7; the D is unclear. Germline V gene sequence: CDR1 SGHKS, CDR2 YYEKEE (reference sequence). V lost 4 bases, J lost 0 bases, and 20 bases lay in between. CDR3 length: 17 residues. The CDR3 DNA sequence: TGTGCCAGCAGCCCCCACTTGTCTATCTCGGGCTCCTACGAGCAGTACGTC. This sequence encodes CASSPHLSISGSYEQYV.

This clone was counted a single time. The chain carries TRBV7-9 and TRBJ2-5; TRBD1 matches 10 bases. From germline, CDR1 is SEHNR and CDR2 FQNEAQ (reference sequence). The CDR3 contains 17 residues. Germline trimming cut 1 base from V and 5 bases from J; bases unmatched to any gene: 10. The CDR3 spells CASSLGLGDRGRETQYF. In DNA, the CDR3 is TGTGCCAGCAGCTTAGGCCTAGGGGACAGGGGTCGGGAGACCCAGTACTTC.